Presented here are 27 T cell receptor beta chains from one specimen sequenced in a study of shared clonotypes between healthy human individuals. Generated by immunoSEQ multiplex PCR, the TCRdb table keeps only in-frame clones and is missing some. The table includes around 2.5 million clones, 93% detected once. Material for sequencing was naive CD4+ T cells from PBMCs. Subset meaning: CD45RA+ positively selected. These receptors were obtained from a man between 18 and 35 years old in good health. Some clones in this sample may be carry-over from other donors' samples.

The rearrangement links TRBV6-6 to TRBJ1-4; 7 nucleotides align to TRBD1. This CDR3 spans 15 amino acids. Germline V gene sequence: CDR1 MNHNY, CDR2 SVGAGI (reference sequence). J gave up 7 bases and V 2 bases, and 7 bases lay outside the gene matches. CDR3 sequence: CASSYQSRGSEKLFF. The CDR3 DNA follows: TGTGCCAGCAGTTACCAGAGCAGGGGGAGTGAAAAACTGTTTTTT.

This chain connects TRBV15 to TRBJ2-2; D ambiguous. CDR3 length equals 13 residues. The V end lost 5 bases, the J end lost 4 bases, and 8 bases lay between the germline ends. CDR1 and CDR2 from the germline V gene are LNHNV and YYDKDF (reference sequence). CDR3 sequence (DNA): TGTGCCACCAGCTTAGGTCTCACCGGGGAGCTGTTTTTT. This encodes CATSLGLTGELFF.

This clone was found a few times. The CDR3 here is CASSLGYGTNEQFF. As DNA, the CDR3 is TGTGCCAGCAGCTTAGGGTACGGAACCAATGAGCAGTTCTTC. V gene TRBV7-8 combines with J gene TRBJ2-1; no firm D call. Trimming took off 1 base at V and 6 bases at J, with 10 bases between the two ends. The V gene's germline CDR1 is SGHVS and CDR2 FQNEAQ. There are 14 residues in the CDR3.

CDR3 amino acids: CASSLASVGETQYF. Written as DNA, the CDR3 is TGTGCCAGCAGCTTGGCCTCGGTAGGAGAGACCCAGTACTTC. This rearrangement joins TRBV5-4 to TRBJ2-5; D gene ambiguous. This CDR3 contains 14 residues. Germline V gene data show CDR1 as SGHNT and CDR2 as YYREEE (reference sequence). Trimming shortened V by 0 bases and J by 4 bases, and 10 bases separated the two germline ends.

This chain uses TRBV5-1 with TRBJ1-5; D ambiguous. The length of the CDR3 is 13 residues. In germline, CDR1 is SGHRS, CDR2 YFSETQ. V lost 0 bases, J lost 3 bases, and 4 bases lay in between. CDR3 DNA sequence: TGCGCCAGCAGCTTGGAATACAATCAGCCCCAGCATTTT. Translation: CASSLEYNQPQHF. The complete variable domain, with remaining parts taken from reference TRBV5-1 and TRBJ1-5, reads KAGVTQTPRYLIKTRGQQVTLSCSPISGHRSVSWYQQTPGQGLQFLFEYFSETQRNKGNFPGRFSGRQFSNSRSEMNVSTLELGDSALYLCASSLEYNQPQHFGDGTRLSIL.

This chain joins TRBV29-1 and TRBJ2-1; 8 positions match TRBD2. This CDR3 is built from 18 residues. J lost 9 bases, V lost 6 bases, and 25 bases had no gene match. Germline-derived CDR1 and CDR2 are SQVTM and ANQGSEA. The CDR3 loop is CSVTGLAALAWAGGEQFF. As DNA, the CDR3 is TGCAGCGTCACCGGACTAGCCGCACTCGCATGGGCCGGGGGTGAGCAGTTCTTC.

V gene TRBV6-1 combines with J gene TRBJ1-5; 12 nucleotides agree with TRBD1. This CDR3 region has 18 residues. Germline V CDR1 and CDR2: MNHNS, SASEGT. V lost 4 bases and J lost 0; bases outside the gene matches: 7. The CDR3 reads CASSGDRGRTSSNQPQHF. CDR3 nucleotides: TGTGCCAGCAGTGGGGACAGGGGGCGGACTTCTAGCAATCAGCCCCAGCATTTT.

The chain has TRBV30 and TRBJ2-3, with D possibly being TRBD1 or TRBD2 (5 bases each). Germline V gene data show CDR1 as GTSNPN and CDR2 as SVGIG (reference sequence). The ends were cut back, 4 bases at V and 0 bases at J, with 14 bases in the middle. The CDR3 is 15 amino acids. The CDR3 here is CAWNTWGSSTDTQYF. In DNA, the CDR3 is TGTGCCTGGAATACATGGGGGTCAAGCACAGATACGCAGTATTTT.

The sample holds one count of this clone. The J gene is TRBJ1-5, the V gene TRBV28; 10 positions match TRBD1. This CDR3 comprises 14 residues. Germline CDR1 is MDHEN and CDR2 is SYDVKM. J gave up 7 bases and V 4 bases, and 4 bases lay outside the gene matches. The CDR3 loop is CASSSGQGEQPQHF. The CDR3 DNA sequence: TGTGCCAGCAGTTCTGGACAGGGGGAACAGCCCCAGCATTTT. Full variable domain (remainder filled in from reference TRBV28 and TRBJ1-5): DVKVTQSSRYLVKRTGEKVFLECVQDMDHENMFWYRQDPGLGLRLIYFSYDVKMKEKGDIPEGYSVSREKKERFSLILESASTNQTSMYLCASSSGQGEQPQHFGDGTRLSIL.

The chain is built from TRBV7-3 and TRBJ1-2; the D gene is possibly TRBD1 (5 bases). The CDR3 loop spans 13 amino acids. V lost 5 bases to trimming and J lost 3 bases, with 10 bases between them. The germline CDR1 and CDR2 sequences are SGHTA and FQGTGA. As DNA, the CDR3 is TGTGCCAGCAGCCCCAGCAGGGACTATGGCTACACCTTC. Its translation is CASSPSRDYGYTF.

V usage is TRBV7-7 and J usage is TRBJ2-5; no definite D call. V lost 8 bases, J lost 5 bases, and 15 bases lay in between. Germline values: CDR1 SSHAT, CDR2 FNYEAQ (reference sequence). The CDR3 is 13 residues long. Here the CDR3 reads CASGRAELETQYF. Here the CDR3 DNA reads TGTGCCAGCGGTCGGGCGGAACTGGAGACCCAGTACTTC. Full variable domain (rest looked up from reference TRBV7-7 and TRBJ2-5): GAGVSQSPRYKVTKRGQDVTLRCDPISSHATLYWYQQALGQGPEFLTYFNYEAQPDKSGLPSDRFSAERPEGSISTLTIQRTEQRDSAMYRCASGRAELETQYFGPGTRLLVL.

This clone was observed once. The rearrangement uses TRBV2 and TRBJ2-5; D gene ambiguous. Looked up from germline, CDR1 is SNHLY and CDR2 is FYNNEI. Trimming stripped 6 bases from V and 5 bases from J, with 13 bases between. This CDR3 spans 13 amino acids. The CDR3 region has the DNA TGTGCCAGCAGAGTAGTCGGTTCGGAGACCCAGTACTTC. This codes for CASRVVGSETQYF.

The CDR3 spells CASSLARGITEAFF. In DNA, the CDR3 is TGTGCCAGCAGTTTAGCCAGGGGTATCACTGAAGCTTTCTTT. The V and J genes are TRBV27 and TRBJ1-1, with D perhaps TRBD1 (6 bases). The germline CDR1 and CDR2 sequences are MNHEY and SMNVEV (reference sequence). The CDR3 covers 14 residues. V gave up 2 bases and J gave up 4 bases, with 11 bases separating them.

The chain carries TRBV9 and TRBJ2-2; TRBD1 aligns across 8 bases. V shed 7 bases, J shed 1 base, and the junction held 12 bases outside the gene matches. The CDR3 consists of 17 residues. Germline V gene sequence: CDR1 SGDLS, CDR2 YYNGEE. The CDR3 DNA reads TGTGCCAGCGACGGTACAAGGACAGGGAGGAACACCGGGGAGCTGTTTTTT. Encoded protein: CASDGTRTGRNTGELFF.

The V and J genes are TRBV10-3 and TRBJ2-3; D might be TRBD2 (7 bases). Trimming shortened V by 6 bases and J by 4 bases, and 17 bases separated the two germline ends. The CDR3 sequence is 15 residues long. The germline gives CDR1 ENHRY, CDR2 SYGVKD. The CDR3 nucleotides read TGTGCCATCAGGAGTGGGGGCGGGAGATCAGATACGCAGTATTTT. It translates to CAIRSGGGRSDTQYF.

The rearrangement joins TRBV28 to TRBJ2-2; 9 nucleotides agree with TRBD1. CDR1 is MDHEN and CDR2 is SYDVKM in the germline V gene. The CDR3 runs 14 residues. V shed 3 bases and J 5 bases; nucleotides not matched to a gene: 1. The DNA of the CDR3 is TGTGCCAGCAGTTTCGGGACAGGGACCGGGGAGCTGTTTTTT. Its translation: CASSFGTGTGELFF.

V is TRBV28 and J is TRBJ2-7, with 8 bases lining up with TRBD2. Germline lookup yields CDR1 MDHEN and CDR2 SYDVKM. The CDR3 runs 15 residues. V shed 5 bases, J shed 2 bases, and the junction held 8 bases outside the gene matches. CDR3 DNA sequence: TGTGCCAGCAGTCCTCTAGCGGGTTTCCCCTACGAGCAGTACTTC. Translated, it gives CASSPLAGFPYEQYF.

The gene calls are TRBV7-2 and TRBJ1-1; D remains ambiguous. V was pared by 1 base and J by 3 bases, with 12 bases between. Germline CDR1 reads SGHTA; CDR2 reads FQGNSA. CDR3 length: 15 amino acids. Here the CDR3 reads CASSLVRAQYTEAFF. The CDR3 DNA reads TGTGCCAGCAGCTTAGTGCGGGCGCAATACACTGAAGCTTTCTTT.

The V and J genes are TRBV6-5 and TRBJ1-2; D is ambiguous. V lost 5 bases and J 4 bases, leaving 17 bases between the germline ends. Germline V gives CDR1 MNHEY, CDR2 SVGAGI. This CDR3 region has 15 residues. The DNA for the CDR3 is TGTGCCAGCAGTCCCCGTTTCGCGGAAAGCTATGGCTACACCTTC. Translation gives CASSPRFAESYGYTF.

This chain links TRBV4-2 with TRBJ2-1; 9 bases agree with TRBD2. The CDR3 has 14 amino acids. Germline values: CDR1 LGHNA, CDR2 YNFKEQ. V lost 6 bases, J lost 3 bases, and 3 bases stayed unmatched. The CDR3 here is CASSRLADYNEQFF. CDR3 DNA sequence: TGTGCCAGCAGTCGACTAGCGGACTACAATGAGCAGTTCTTC.

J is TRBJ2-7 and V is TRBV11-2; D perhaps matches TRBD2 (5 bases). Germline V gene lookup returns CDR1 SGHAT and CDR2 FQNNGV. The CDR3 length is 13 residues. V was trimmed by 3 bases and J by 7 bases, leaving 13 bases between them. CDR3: CASSLGVAGEQYF. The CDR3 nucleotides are TGTGCCAGCAGCTTGGGAGTGGCTGGGGAGCAGTACTTC. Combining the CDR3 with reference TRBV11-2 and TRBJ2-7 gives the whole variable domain EAGVAQSPRYKIIEKRQSVAFWCNPISGHATLYWYQQILGQGPKLLIQFQNNGVVDDSQLPKDRFSAERLKGVDSTLKIQPAKLEDSAVYLCASSLGVAGEQYFGPGTRLTVT.

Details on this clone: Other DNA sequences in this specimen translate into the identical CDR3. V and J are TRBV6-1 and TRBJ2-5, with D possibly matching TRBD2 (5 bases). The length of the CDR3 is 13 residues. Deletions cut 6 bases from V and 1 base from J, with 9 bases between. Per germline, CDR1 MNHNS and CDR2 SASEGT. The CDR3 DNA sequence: TGTGCCAGCAGAGGGAGAAGCCAAGAGACCCAGTACTTC. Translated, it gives CASRGRSQETQYF.

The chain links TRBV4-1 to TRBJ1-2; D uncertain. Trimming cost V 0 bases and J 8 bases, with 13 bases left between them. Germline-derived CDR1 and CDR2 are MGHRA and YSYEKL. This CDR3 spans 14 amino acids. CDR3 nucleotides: TGCGCCAGCAGCCAAGATACGCGGGATAAAGGCTACACCTTC. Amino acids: CASSQDTRDKGYTF.

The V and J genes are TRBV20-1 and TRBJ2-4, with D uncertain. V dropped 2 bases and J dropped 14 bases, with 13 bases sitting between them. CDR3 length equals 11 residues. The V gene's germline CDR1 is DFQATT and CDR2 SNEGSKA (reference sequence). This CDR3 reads CSARRVESEYF. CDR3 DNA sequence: TGCAGTGCTAGAAGAGTGGAAAGCGAGTACTTC.

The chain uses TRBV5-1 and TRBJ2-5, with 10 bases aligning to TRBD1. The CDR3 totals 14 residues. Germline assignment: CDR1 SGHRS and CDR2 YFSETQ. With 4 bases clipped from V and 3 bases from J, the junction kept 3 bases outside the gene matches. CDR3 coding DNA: TGCGCCAGCAGCCCGACAGGGGGCGAAGAGACCCAGTACTTC. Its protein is CASSPTGGEETQYF.

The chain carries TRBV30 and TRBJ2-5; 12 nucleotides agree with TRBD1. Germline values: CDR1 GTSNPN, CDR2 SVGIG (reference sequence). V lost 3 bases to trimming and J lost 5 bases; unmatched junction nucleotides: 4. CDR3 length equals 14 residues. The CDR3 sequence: CAWRGQGAGETQYF. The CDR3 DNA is TGTGCCTGGAGGGGACAGGGGGCAGGGGAGACCCAGTACTTC. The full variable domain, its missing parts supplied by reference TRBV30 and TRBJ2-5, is SQTIHQWPATLVQPVGSPLSLECTVEGTSNPNLYWYRQAAGRGLQLLFYSVGIGQISSEVPQNLSASRPQDRQFILSSKKLLLSDSGFYLCAWRGQGAGETQYFGPGTRLLVL.

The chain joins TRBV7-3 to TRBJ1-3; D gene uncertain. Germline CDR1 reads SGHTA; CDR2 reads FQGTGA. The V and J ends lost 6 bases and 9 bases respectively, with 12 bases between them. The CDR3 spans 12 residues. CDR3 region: CASSSPPGTIYF. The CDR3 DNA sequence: TGTGCCAGCAGTAGTCCCCCAGGCACCATATATTTT.